This is a list of T cell receptor beta chains from one sample in a study of T cells in Graves' hyperthyroidism and ophthalmopathy. MiXCR, applied by TCRdb to the multiplex PCR reads, yields one record per CDR3 protein. The sample has 50,000 to 60,000 distinct CDR3 sequences; just under 50% are singletons. Sequenced input: blood. Receptors originate from a woman aged 25 to 39 with Graves' ophthalmopathy. Both conserved end residues are part of each CDR3. Fields, in order: V gene, J gene, D gene, clone size, CDR3 protein, CDR3 DNA. A D gene is named only where the DNA matches it firmly. Expanded clones are given a class, and other clones once, few, many or no size at all.

TRBV13	TRBJ2-7	TRBD2	many	CASSPGTSGSAYEQYF	TGTGCCAGCAGCCCCGGGACTAGCGGGAGCGCCTACGAGCAGTACTTC
TRBV7-3	TRBJ2-7	TRBD1	-	CASSLHPGQGNEQYF	TGTGCCAGCAGCTTACACCCGGGACAGGGCAACGAGCAGTACTTC
TRBV24-1	TRBJ2-3	TRBD1	-	CATSEAGTGPFTDTQYF	TGTGCCACCAGTGAGGCAGGGACAGGGCCCTTCACAGATACGCAGTATTTT
TRBV7-2	TRBJ1-3	-	-	CASSLVVTSGNTIYF	TGTGCCAGCAGCTTAGTGGTGACCTCTGGAAACACCATATATTTT
TRBV9	TRBJ2-5	TRBD1	many	CASSAPGGGETQYF	TGTGCCAGCAGCGCACCAGGGGGCGGGGAGACCCAGTACTTC
TRBV5-1	TRBJ1-5	-	-	CASSLAGNQETQHF	TGCGCCAGCAGCTTGGCGGGCAACCAAGAGACCCAGCATTTT
TRBV7-3	TRBJ1-2	TRBD1	few	CASSQLRTGDSTYGYTF	TGTGCCAGCAGCCAACTCAGGACAGGGGACTCAACCTATGGCTACACCTTC
TRBV29-1	TRBJ2-3	TRBD2	-	CSVAGRLTDTQYF	TGCAGCGTAGCGGGGAGACTCACAGATACGCAGTATTTT
TRBV7-2	TRBJ1-2	-	-	CASSRGGYGYTF	TGTGCCAGCAGCCGGGGAGGCTATGGCTACACCTTT
TRBV29-1	TRBJ2-1	TRBD2	many	CSVEPGRDNEQFF	TGCAGCGTTGAACCCGGGAGGGACAATGAGCAGTTCTTC
TRBV29-1	TRBJ2-3	TRBD1	-	CSVGTGRTDTQYF	TGCAGCGTTGGGACAGGGCGCACAGATACGCAGTATTTT
TRBV12-3/TRBV12-4	TRBJ1-3	-	many	CASSQQGQGLDTIYF	TGTGCCAGCAGCCAACAGGGACAAGGATTGGACACCATATATTTT
TRBV6-4	TRBJ2-1	-	many	CASSETANGGYNEQFF	TGTGCCAGCAGTGAAACCGCTAATGGGGGCTACAATGAGCAGTTCTTC
TRBV7-6	TRBJ2-1	TRBD2	-	CASSSGLAGVNEQFF	TGTGCCAGCAGCTCCGGACTAGCGGGAGTCAATGAGCAGTTCTTC
TRBV14	TRBJ2-3	-	-	CASRQDLWTDTQYF	TGTGCCAGCAGACAAGATTTGTGGACGGATACGCAGTATTTT
TRBV28	TRBJ2-7	-	many	CASSLYAGTNPYEQYF	TGTGCCAGCAGTTTATATGCGGGCACTAATCCCTACGAGCAGTACTTC
TRBV12-3/TRBV12-4	TRBJ2-7	-	-	CASRGTSLEGKQYF	TGCGCCAGCCGCGGGACTTCCCTTGAGGGCAAGCAGTACTTC
TRBV19	TRBJ2-7	-	-	CVSAAITNNYEQYF	TGTGTCAGTGCAGCGATCACCAATAACTACGAGCAGTACTTC
TRBV11-2	TRBJ2-6	-	many	CASSLYPQGGSGANVLTF	TGTGCCAGCAGCTTATACCCCCAGGGGGGGAGTGGGGCCAACGTCCTGACTTTC
TRBV29-1	TRBJ2-7	TRBD1	-	CSVGMGQGFHEQYF	TGCAGCGTTGGGATGGGACAGGGTTTCCACGAGCAGTACTTC
TRBV12-3/TRBV12-4	TRBJ1-1	-	-	CASSPRTAEAFF	TGTGCCAGCAGTCCAAGGACAGCTGAAGCTTTCTTT
TRBV7-3	TRBJ2-2	-	-	CASSSERRGGLFF	TGTGCCAGCAGCTCTGAGCGGCGAGGGGGGCTGTTTTTT
TRBV29-1	TRBJ2-7	TRBD1	-	CSVGDYRDRAVYEQYF	TGCAGCGTCGGTGATTACCGGGACAGGGCGGTCTACGAGCAGTACTTC
TRBV19	TRBJ1-1	-	many	CASSIDSQGTGEAFF	TGTGCCAGTAGTATAGATTCCCAGGGAACGGGTGAAGCTTTCTTT
TRBV7-9	TRBJ1-2	-	-	CASRPGQGTAYTF	TGTGCCAGCAGACCAGGCCAGGGGACGGCCTACACCTTC
TRBV14	TRBJ2-5	-	many	CASSHGKETQYF	TGTGCCAGCAGCCATGGGAAAGAGACCCAGTACTTC
TRBV29-1	TRBJ1-1	-	-	CSTRGGQNTEAFF	TGCAGCACACGGGGGGGCCAAAACACTGAAGCTTTCTTT
TRBV5-5	TRBJ2-3	-	many	CASSLEQHTDTQYF	TGTGCCAGCAGCTTGGAACAGCACACAGATACGCAGTATTTT
TRBV7-6	TRBJ1-1	TRBD1	-	CASSSPDRGSEAFF	TGTGCCAGCAGCTCGCCGGACAGGGGGTCTGAAGCTTTCTTT
TRBV6-4	TRBJ1-5	-	-	CASSSPFGPYEQPQHF	TGTGCCAGCAGTAGCCCATTTGGGCCCTACGAGCAGCCCCAGCATTTT
TRBV7-2	TRBJ2-2	-	many	CASSLDWGLGELFF	TGTGCCAGCAGCTTAGATTGGGGGCTCGGGGAGCTGTTTTTT
TRBV2	TRBJ2-7	TRBD1	many	CASSLQGQGAYEQYF	TGTGCCAGCAGCCTACAAGGACAGGGGGCCTACGAGCAGTACTTC
TRBV19	TRBJ1-5	-	-	CASSIGLYRGRARNQPQHF	TGTGCCAGTAGTATAGGCCTATATCGCGGGAGGGCGCGAAATCAGCCCCAGCATTTT
TRBV29-1	TRBJ2-5	-	many	CSVEYRMGETQYF	TGCAGCGTTGAATACCGCATGGGGGAGACCCAGTACTTC
TRBV9	TRBJ2-1	-	few	CASSQDLSAYNEQFF	TGTGCCAGCAGCCAAGATCTTTCGGCCTACAATGAGCAGTTCTTC
TRBV20-1	TRBJ2-5	-	medium-sized	CSASMALGETQYF	TGCAGTGCTAGCATGGCGTTGGGGGAGACCCAGTACTTC
TRBV5-1	TRBJ2-7	-	many	CASSLDSGDYEQYF	TGCGCCAGCAGCTTGGATTCAGGGGACTACGAGCAGTACTTC
TRBV7-2	TRBJ2-1	-	-	CASSSGAGEFF	TGTGCCAGCAGCTCGGGGGCGGGAGAGTTCTTC